Below, 21 T cell receptor beta chains from the same sample are listed, as sequenced in a study of shared clonotypes between healthy human individuals. The repertoire was sequenced with immunoSEQ multiplex PCR; TCRdb's copy has only in-frame clones and lacks some. The sample lists 2 million to 2.5 million clones, about 94% occurring once. The specimen sequenced was naive CD4+ T cells sorted from blood. Stated subset: CD45RA+ positively selected. The receptor set was obtained from a man younger than 35 in good health.

V usage is TRBV28 and J usage is TRBJ1-3; D is unresolved. The V end was cut by 8 bases, the J end by 1 base, with 12 bases between. The CDR3 sequence is 14 residues long. Germline values: CDR1 MDHEN, CDR2 SYDVKM. The CDR3 DNA reads TGTGCCAGCGTCCCCGAGGGTTCTGGAAACACCATATATTTT. Its protein is CASVPEGSGNTIYF. Using reference TRBV28 and TRBJ1-3 for the parts outside the CDR3, the full variable domain is DVKVTQSSRYLVKRTGEKVFLECVQDMDHENMFWYRQDPGLGLRLIYFSYDVKMKEKGDIPEGYSVSREKKERFSLILESASTNQTSMYLCASVPEGSGNTIYFGEGSWLTVV.

The chain links TRBV19 to TRBJ2-7, with D tentatively TRBD2 (6 bases). CDR3 length: 14 residues. The V gene lost 1 base and the J gene lost 7 bases, with 14 bases spanning the gap. Germline V gene lookup returns CDR1 LNHDA and CDR2 SQIVND (reference sequence). The CDR3: CASSIGLAPLEQYF. Written as DNA, the CDR3 is TGTGCCAGTAGTATAGGGCTAGCGCCTTTGGAGCAGTACTTC.

The chain carries TRBV30 and TRBJ2-1, with D perhaps given as TRBD1 or TRBD2 (5 bases each). The CDR3 is made up of 12 amino acids. V shed 1 base and J shed 16 bases, with 17 bases lying between them. Germline CDR1 is GTSNPN and CDR2 is SVGIG (reference sequence). CDR3 DNA sequence: TGTGCCTGGAGTGGCTCCGGGACCGATAAATTCTTC. Its protein product is CAWSGSGTDKFF.

In its sample, this clone was seen once. The V call is TRBV2, the J call TRBJ1-3; D is ambiguous. The CDR3 runs to 14 residues. Trimming pared 10 bases from V and 0 bases from J, leaving 13 bases between. Germline CDR1 SNHLY, CDR2 FYNNEI. This chain's CDR3 is CATAKEGSGNTIYF. The CDR3 DNA reads as TGTGCCACCGCAAAGGAGGGCTCTGGAAACACCATATATTTT.

The chain uses TRBV7-9 and TRBJ2-5; no clear D. V was cut by 1 base and J by 3 bases, with 9 bases left in between. The CDR3 totals 14 residues. CDR1 and CDR2 (germline): SEHNR, FQNEAQ (reference sequence). Here the CDR3 reads CASSLDAREETQYF. The CDR3 bases are TGTGCCAGCAGCTTAGATGCCCGAGAAGAGACCCAGTACTTC.

The chain employs TRBV10-2 and TRBJ2-7; D may be TRBD1 (6 bases). Trimming removed 6 bases at V and 2 bases at J, with 17 bases between. Germline lookup yields CDR1 WSHSY and CDR2 SAAADI. The CDR3 spans 15 residues. CDR3 coding DNA: TGCGCCAGCAGGAGACCGCGAACAGGGACCTACGAGCAGTACTTC. Residues: CASRRPRTGTYEQYF.

This clone was recorded only once. The CDR3 loop reads CASSRLGSYEQYF. CDR3 in DNA: TGTGCCAGCAGCCGGTTAGGCTCCTACGAGCAGTACTTC. The chain uses TRBV27 and TRBJ2-7; D gene ambiguous. Trimming pared 6 bases from V and 0 bases from J, leaving 9 bases between. The length of the CDR3 is 13 residues. Per the germline V gene, CDR1 is MNHEY and CDR2 is SMNVEV (reference sequence).

This clone came up once. At the DNA level, this CDR3 is encoded by other sequences in the same sample as well. This rearrangement joins TRBV19 to TRBJ2-5; TRBD1 agrees at 7 bases. Trimming at V came to 1 base and at J to 5 bases, leaving 1 base not matched to a gene. The CDR3 spans 13 residues. Germline values: CDR1 LNHDA, CDR2 SQIVND (reference sequence). CDR3 in amino acids: CASSIGRGETQYF. The CDR3, as DNA: TGTGCCAGTAGTATAGGCAGGGGGGAGACCCAGTACTTC.

On this clone: Within the sample, other DNA sequences also encode this same CDR3. J is TRBJ1-1 and V is TRBV5-1, with 8 bases matching TRBD1. This CDR3 region has 15 residues. V lost 4 bases, J lost 2 bases, and 7 bases stayed unmatched. The V gene's germline CDR1 is SGHRS and CDR2 YFSETQ. The CDR3 reads CASSPGTGVNTEAFF. Written as DNA, the CDR3 is TGCGCCAGCAGCCCCGGGACAGGAGTTAACACTGAAGCTTTCTTT. The complete variable domain, with remaining parts taken from reference TRBV5-1 and TRBJ1-1, reads KAGVTQTPRYLIKTRGQQVTLSCSPISGHRSVSWYQQTPGQGLQFLFEYFSETQRNKGNFPGRFSGRQFSNSRSEMNVSTLELGDSALYLCASSPGTGVNTEAFFGQGTRLTVV.

V gene TRBV2 combines with J gene TRBJ1-6; possibly TRBD1 for D (6 bases). This CDR3 comprises 13 residues. Germline values: CDR1 SNHLY, CDR2 FYNNEI. Trimming pared 10 bases from V and 4 bases from J, leaving 11 bases between. The CDR3 protein is CATRQDYNSPLHF. CDR3 nucleotide sequence: TGTGCCACCCGACAGGATTATAATTCACCCCTCCACTTT.

The chain couples TRBV7-2 to TRBJ1-2; unclear D gene. Trimming pared 1 base from V and 0 bases from J, leaving 12 bases between. Germline CDR1 is SGHTA and CDR2 is FQGNSA. CDR3 length equals 16 residues. The CDR3: CASSLGGKASNYGYTF. CDR3 nucleotide sequence: TGTGCCAGCAGCTTAGGAGGTAAAGCGTCTAACTATGGCTACACCTTC.

This clone was found once. Additional DNA sequences in this sample encode the identical CDR3. This sequence joins TRBV6-5 and TRBJ2-3; D is unclear. Deletions cut 5 bases from V and 5 bases from J, with 5 bases between. Germline V gene data show CDR1 as MNHEY and CDR2 as SVGAGI. CDR3 size: 11 residues. CDR3 DNA: TGTGCCAGCAGTCTCGGAGATACGCAGTATTTT. This sequence encodes CASSLGDTQYF.

This clone has just one count. The chain uses TRBV5-4 and TRBJ2-2; D is unresolved. The CDR3 is 14 residues long. Germline V gives CDR1 SGHNT, CDR2 YYREEE (reference sequence). Trimming took 2 bases from V and 1 from J, leaving 6 bases between them. The CDR3 is CASSFWKNTGELFF. CDR3 bases: TGTGCCAGCAGCTTTTGGAAGAACACCGGGGAGCTGTTTTTT.

The gene calls are TRBV10-2 and TRBJ2-1; 7 nucleotides align to TRBD1. Germline CDR1 is WSHSY and CDR2 is SAAADI. The trim removed 10 bases at V and 3 bases at J, leaving 6 bases unmatched. This CDR3 spans 13 amino acids. The CDR3 bases are TGCGCCATCACCGGGACAGACTACAATGAGCAGTTCTTC. Translation gives CAITGTDYNEQFF.

Remarks on this clone: This CDR3 is also generated by other DNA sequences in the sample. V usage is TRBV5-1 and J usage is TRBJ2-1; D is undetermined. V lost 4 bases and J 5 bases, leaving 4 bases between the germline ends. Germline V gene lookup returns CDR1 SGHRS and CDR2 YFSETQ. The CDR3 spans 11 residues. The CDR3 region has the DNA TGCGCCAGCAGCCGGGACAATGAGCAGTTCTTC. Protein sequence: CASSRDNEQFF.

This chain joins TRBV9 and TRBJ2-2, with 8 bases that match TRBD1. CDR1 and CDR2 from the germline V gene are SGDLS and YYNGEE. The CDR3 sequence is 15 residues long. Trimming removed 5 bases from V and 4 bases from J; junction bases left unmatched: 7. CDR3 coding DNA: TGTGCCAGCAGTGCCGACAGGGGTGGCACCGGGGAGCTGTTTTTT. As protein: CASSADRGGTGELFF.

The genes are TRBV5-4 and TRBJ1-4; the D is unclear. V was cut by 4 bases and J by 0 bases, with 7 bases left in between. CDR3 length: 14 residues. The germline CDR1 and CDR2 sequences are SGHNT and YYREEE (reference sequence). The CDR3 region is CASSPEATNEKLFF. In DNA, the CDR3 is TGTGCCAGCAGCCCAGAAGCAACTAATGAAAAACTGTTTTTT.

CDR3 DNA sequence: TGCAGCGTTGCCAGGGCACTCGCCTACGAGCAGTACTTC. Translating it yields CSVARALAYEQYF. The chain links TRBV29-1 to TRBJ2-7, with TRBD1 as a possible D gene (5 bases). Trimming cost V 4 bases and J 2 bases, with 12 bases left between them. Germline CDR1 and CDR2: SQVTM and ANQGSEA. The CDR3 loop spans 13 amino acids.

The V gene is TRBV19, the J gene TRBJ1-5; the D gene is possibly TRBD1 (5 bases). CDR1 is LNHDA and CDR2 is SQIVND in the germline V gene (reference sequence). V shed 7 bases and J shed 4 bases, with 17 bases lying between them. The CDR3 extends over 15 amino acids. CDR3 nucleotide sequence: TGTGCCAGTATGAGGGCGGGGGAGTCGAATCAGCCCCAGCATTTT. Protein: CASMRAGESNQPQHF.

The chain combines TRBV27 with TRBJ2-1; D perhaps matches TRBD2 (5 bases). Germline V gene sequence: CDR1 MNHEY, CDR2 SMNVEV (reference sequence). The CDR3 runs 15 residues. V was cut by 8 bases and J by 1 base, with 15 bases left in between. The chain's CDR3 is CASGSGDSSYNEQFF. CDR3 DNA: TGTGCCAGCGGATCCGGGGATTCGTCCTACAATGAGCAGTTCTTC.

The chain carries TRBV6-5 and TRBJ1-1; TRBD1 might be the D (6 bases). The germline V gene has CDR1 MNHEY and CDR2 SVGAGI. This CDR3 spans 15 amino acids. Between the trimmed V and J ends, which lost 0 bases and 1 base, there was a span of 9 bases. For the CDR3, the DNA is TGTGCCAGCAGTTACTCAAACAGGGCGAACACTGAAGCTTTCTTT. Translation gives CASSYSNRANTEAFF.